The 8 T cell receptor beta chains below come from one sample, sequenced in a study of radiotherapy plus CTLA-4 blockade in lung cancer. Sequencing was performed with immunoSEQ multiplex PCR; in TCRdb, only in-frame clones are kept and a portion is missing. The repertoire consists of about 32,000 clones, with roughly four fifths occurring once and the leading ten covering 11% to 15%. Sequencing was performed on peripheral blood, taken from a patient treated with radiotherapy plus ipilimumab. These receptors were taken from a human donor with non-small cell lung cancer that progressed on radiotherapy plus ipilimumab.

The gene calls are TRBV9 and TRBJ2-1; D is possibly TRBD2 (5 bases). The CDR3 is 16 amino acids. Germline V gives CDR1 SGDLS, CDR2 YYNGEE. With 0 bases removed from V and 0 bases from J, the gap between germline ends came to 10 bases. DNA of the CDR3: TGTGCCAGCAGCGTAGATCCGGGGTCCTCCTACAATGAGCAGTTCTTC. Translated: CASSVDPGSSYNEQFF.

Note on this clone: This CDR3 is also generated by other DNA sequences in the sample. The rearrangement uses TRBV4-1 and TRBJ2-4; 10 bases line up with TRBD2. The CDR3 is made up of 17 amino acids. V shed 5 bases, J shed 5 bases, and the junction held 12 bases outside the gene matches. Per germline, CDR1 MGHRA and CDR2 YSYEKL. The CDR3 spells CASSAGPAAGGENIQYF. DNA for the CDR3: TGCGCCAGCAGCGCAGGACCGGCAGCGGGGGGGGAAAACATTCAGTACTTC.

V usage is TRBV2 and J usage is TRBJ2-2; possible D gene TRBD1, 7 bases. V was trimmed by 6 bases and J by 6 bases, leaving 17 bases between them. From germline, CDR1 is SNHLY and CDR2 FYNNEI. The CDR3 runs 15 residues. The CDR3 sequence: CASRGTAGGAGELFF. CDR3 bases: TGTGCCAGCAGGGGGACAGCCGGAGGGGCCGGGGAGCTGTTTTTT.

The chain combines TRBV7-9 with TRBJ2-2, with TRBD1 matching 10 bases. The V gene's germline CDR1 is SEHNR and CDR2 FQNEAQ (reference sequence). V dropped 5 bases and J dropped 1; count of bases not matched to a gene: 4. This CDR3 has 16 residues. Here the CDR3 DNA reads TGTGCCAGCAGCCCCCGGGACAGGGGGAACACCGGGGAGCTGTTTTTT. Its protein product is CASSPRDRGNTGELFF.

This chain uses TRBV4-1 with TRBJ2-2; TRBD2 might be the D (5 bases). This CDR3 is 12 amino acids long. V was cut by 1 base and J by 8 bases, with 5 bases left in between. Per the germline V gene, CDR1 is MGHRA and CDR2 is YSYEKL. The CDR3 loop reads CASSQAGGELFF. As DNA, the CDR3 is TGCGCCAGCAGCCAAGCGGGGGGGGAGCTGTTTTTT.

The chain employs TRBV7-9 and TRBJ2-5; D might be TRBD2 (5 bases). This CDR3 has 14 residues. Germline V gene lookup returns CDR1 SEHNR and CDR2 FQNEAQ (reference sequence). V lost 5 bases and J lost 5, with 15 bases in between. This CDR3 reads CASSADTWEETQYF. As DNA, the CDR3 is TGTGCCAGCAGCGCCGATACCTGGGAGGAGACCCAGTACTTC.

This clone has only a few counts. The chain is built from TRBV4-1 and TRBJ2-7; D may be TRBD2 (6 bases). CDR3 size: 14 residues. Germline V gene sequence: CDR1 MGHRA, CDR2 YSYEKL. V was trimmed by 5 bases and J by 0 bases, leaving 11 bases between them. The CDR3 loop reads CASSSGVTSYEQYF. The CDR3 nucleotides are TGCGCCAGCAGCTCGGGGGTAACCTCCTACGAGCAGTACTTC.

This chain joins TRBV4-2 and TRBJ2-7, with D hard to call. V lost 0 bases to trimming and J lost 0 bases, with 9 bases between them. Germline-derived CDR1 and CDR2 are LGHNA and YNFKEQ. The CDR3 has 15 residues. Written as DNA, the CDR3 is TGTGCCAGCAGCCAAGACAGCTACCACTCCTACGAGCAGTACTTC. Its protein product is CASSQDSYHSYEQYF.